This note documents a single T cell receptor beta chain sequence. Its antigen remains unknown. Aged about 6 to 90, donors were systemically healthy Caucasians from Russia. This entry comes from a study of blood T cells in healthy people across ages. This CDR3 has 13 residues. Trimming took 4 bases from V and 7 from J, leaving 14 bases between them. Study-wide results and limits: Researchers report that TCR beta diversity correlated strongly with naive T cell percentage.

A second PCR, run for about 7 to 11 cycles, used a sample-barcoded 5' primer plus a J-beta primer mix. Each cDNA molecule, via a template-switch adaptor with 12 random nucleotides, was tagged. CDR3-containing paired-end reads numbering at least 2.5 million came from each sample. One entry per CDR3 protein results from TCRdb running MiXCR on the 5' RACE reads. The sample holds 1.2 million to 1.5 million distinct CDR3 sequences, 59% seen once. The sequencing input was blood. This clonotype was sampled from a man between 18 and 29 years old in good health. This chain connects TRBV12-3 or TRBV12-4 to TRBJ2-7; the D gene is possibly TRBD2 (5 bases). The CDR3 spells CASSYGLPWEQYF. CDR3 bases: TGTGCCAGCAGTTATGGACTTCCTTGGGAGCAGTACTTC.